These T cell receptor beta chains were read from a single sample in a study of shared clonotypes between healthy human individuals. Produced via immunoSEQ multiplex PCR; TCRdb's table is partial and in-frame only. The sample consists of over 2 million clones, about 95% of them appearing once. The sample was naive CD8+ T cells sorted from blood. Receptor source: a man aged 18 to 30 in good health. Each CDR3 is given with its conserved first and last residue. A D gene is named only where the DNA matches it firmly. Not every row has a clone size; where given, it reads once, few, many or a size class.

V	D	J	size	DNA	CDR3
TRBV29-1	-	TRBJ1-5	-	TGCAGCGCCATGGAGGGAATCGGTCAGCCCCAGCATTTT	CSAMEGIGQPQHF
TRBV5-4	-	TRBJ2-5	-	TGTGCCAGCAGCTTGAGTTTGGGGGGTGAAGAGACCCAGTACTTC	CASSLSLGGEETQYF
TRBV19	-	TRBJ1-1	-	TGTGCCAGTACCACAGGACCCGGACGGGACACTGAAGCTTTCTTT	CASTTGPGRDTEAFF
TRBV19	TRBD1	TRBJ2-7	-	TGTGCCAGTAGTGTGACAGGGGGGTACGAGCAGTACTTC	CASSVTGGYEQYF
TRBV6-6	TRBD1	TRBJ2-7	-	TGTGCCAGCAGTTTGCGGGACAGGAGCTCCTACGAGCAGTACTTC	CASSLRDRSSYEQYF
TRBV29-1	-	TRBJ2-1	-	TGCAGCGTTGAAGAGGTGGGACCCGAGTTCTTC	CSVEEVGPEFF
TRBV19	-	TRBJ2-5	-	TGTGCCAGTAGTGTGGACAGCGAGGAGACCCAGTACTTC	CASSVDSEETQYF
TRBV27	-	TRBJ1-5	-	TGTGCCAGCAGTCCAACGACAGGAGGGAGCAATCAGCCCCAGCATTTT	CASSPTTGGSNQPQHF
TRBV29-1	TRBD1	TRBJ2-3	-	TGCAGCGTTGAAGATGAAGCAGGGGGCGCTTTCTCCACAGATACGCAGTATTTT	CSVEDEAGGAFSTDTQYF
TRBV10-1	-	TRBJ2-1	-	TGCGCCAGCGCCCCCTCGGGGGATGGGAATGAGCAGTTCTTC	CASAPSGDGNEQFF
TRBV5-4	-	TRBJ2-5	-	TGTGCCAGCTCTACATGGACTGAGCGAGAGACCCAGTACTTC	CASSTWTERETQYF
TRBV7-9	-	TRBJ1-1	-	TGTGCCAGCAGCCAGATGACGGGATTGAATACTGAAGCTTTCTTT	CASSQMTGLNTEAFF
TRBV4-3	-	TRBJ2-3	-	TGCGCCAGCAGCCAAGAGTACGGGACCCTTGGCACAGATACGCAGTATTTT	CASSQEYGTLGTDTQYF
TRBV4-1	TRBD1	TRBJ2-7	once	TGCGCCAGCAGCCAAGAAGAGAACAGGGGCAGCGAGCAGTACTTC	CASSQEENRGSEQYF
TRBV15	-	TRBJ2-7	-	TGTGCCACCAGCAGAGATCGGGAAGGCTACGAGCAGTACTTC	CATSRDREGYEQYF
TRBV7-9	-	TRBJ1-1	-	TGTGCCAGCAGCTTAGGTCGCCAGGGCACCACTGAAGCTTTCTTT	CASSLGRQGTTEAFF
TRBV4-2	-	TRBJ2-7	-	TGTGCCAGCAGCCAAGATACCAATAAAGCTTCCTACGAGCAGTACTTC	CASSQDTNKASYEQYF
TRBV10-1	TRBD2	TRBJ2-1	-	TGCGCCAGCAGTCATTTTGGGGGGGATGAGCAGTTCTTC	CASSHFGGDEQFF
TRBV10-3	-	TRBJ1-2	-	TGTGCCATCAGTGAGGGGGACGGGGCTGGAGGCTACACCTTC	CAISEGDGAGGYTF
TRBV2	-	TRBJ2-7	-	TGTGCCAGCAGTGACGGACAGCCCTACGAGCAGTACTTC	CASSDGQPYEQYF
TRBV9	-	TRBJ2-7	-	TGTGCCAGCAGCGTAGGAACTAGTGGCGTCTACGAGCAGTACTTC	CASSVGTSGVYEQYF
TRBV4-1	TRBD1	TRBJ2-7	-	TGCGCCAGCAGCCAAGTAGGGCAGGGGGACTCCTACGAGCAGTACTTC	CASSQVGQGDSYEQYF
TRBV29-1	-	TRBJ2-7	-	TGCAGCGTTGAAGGGTTGGACAGCTCCTACGAGCAGTACTTC	CSVEGLDSSYEQYF
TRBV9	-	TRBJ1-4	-	TGTGCCAGCAGCGTCGGGGGCCTAGATCGTGAAAAACTGTTTTTT	CASSVGGLDREKLFF
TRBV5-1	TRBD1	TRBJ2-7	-	TGCGCCAGCAGCCAGACAGGGAGCAACGAGCAGTACTTC	CASSQTGSNEQYF
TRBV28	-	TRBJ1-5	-	TGTGCCAGCAGTTTAGGTGGCAGGACAGTTAGCAATCAGCCCCAGCATTTT	CASSLGGRTVSNQPQHF
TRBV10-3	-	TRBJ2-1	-	TGTGCCATCAGGCCCCTATCGTCGGGAGTAAGAAACAATGAGCAGTTCTTC	CAIRPLSSGVRNNEQFF
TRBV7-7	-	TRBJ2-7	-	TGTGCTAGCAGCCCCCCCGGCAGGAACTACGAGCAGTACTTC	CASSPPGRNYEQYF
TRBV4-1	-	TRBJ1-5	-	TGCGCCAGCAGCCAAGATCCGGGGGTCAGTCAGCCCCAGCATTTT	CASSQDPGVSQPQHF
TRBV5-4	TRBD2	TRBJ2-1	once	TGTGCCAGCAGTTTAGCGGGAGTTGGCGATGAGCAGTTCTTC	CASSLAGVGDEQFF
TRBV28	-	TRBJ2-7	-	TGTGCCAGCAGTACATCTCTCTGGGGTAGGGAGTACGAGCAGTACTTC	CASSTSLWGREYEQYF
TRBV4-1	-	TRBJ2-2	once	TGCGCCAGCAGCCAGAGGGGGGGGGAGCTGTTTTTT	CASSQRGGELFF
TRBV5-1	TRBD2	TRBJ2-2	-	TGCGCCAGCAGCTTCCCAGCGGGAGGGAACACCGGGGAGCTGTTTTTT	CASSFPAGGNTGELFF
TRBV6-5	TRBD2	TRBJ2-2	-	TGTGCCAGCAGTTACTACCTAGCGGGAGGCACCGGGGAGCTGTTTTTT	CASSYYLAGGTGELFF
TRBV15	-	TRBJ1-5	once	TGTGCCACCAGCAGAACGGCGGGGGGTATGGGGAATCAGCCCCAGCATTTT	CATSRTAGGMGNQPQHF
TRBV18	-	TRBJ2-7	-	TGTGCCAGCTCACCGGGAGGGGGGTCCTACGAGCAGTACTTC	CASSPGGGSYEQYF
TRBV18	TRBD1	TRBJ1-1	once	TGTGCCAGCTCACCACCGCGACAGGGTAGGTTGGTGACTTTCTTT	CASSPPRQGRLVTFF
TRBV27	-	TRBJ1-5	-	TGTGCCAGCAGTTTATACGCCTTGGACCGGGGCAATCAGCCCCAGCATTTT	CASSLYALDRGNQPQHF
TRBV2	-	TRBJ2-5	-	TGTGCCAGCAGCACCGGACCCCACTGGGAGACCCAGTACTTC	CASSTGPHWETQYF
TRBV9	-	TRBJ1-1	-	TGTGCCAGCAGCGTAGGTGGAGGGGCGGCTGAAGCTTTCTTT	CASSVGGGAAEAFF
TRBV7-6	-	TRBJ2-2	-	TGTGCCAGCAGCTTAAGGGGGACCGGGGAGCTGTTTTTT	CASSLRGTGELFF
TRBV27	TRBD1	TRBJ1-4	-	TGTGCCAGCAGGTCGACAGGGTCTAATGAAAAACTGTTTTTT	CASRSTGSNEKLFF
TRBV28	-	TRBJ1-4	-	TGTGCCAGCAGTTCGGAGGAGAATGCTAATGAAAAACTGTTTTTT	CASSSEENANEKLFF
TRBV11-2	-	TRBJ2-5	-	TGTGCCAGCAGCTTACAGGCGACCCCCCAAGAGACCCAGTACTTC	CASSLQATPQETQYF
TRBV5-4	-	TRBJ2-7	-	TGTGCCAGCAGCTTGGCGGTATCCTACGAGCAGTACTTC	CASSLAVSYEQYF
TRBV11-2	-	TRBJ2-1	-	TGTGCCAGCAGCTTACAAGGCGCCAATGAGCAGTTCTTC	CASSLQGANEQFF
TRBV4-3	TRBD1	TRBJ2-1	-	TGCGCCAGCAGCCAAGATTCCCGGACAGGCGAGCAGTTCTTC	CASSQDSRTGEQFF
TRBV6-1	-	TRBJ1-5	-	TGTGCCAGCAGTGTGGGGTCTGGATTGCAGCCCCAGCATTTT	CASSVGSGLQPQHF